The 2 T cell receptor beta chains below were found in one sample sequenced in a study of shared clonotypes between healthy human individuals. Positive CCR7 selection of CD45RO-negative cells yielded the naive CD8 cells, and terminally differentiated effector memory CD45RA+ cells were excluded. Here immunoSEQ multiplex PCR was the method, and the copy in TCRdb shows in-frame clones only, minus some. The repertoire holds about 2.2 million clones, roughly 91% seen once, with around 1.7% in the top ten. Sample: naive CD8+ T cells from PBMCs. The receptors were sampled from a man between 18 and 29 years old in good health. Some clones in this sample may be carry-over from other donors' samples.

The chain couples TRBV11-2 to TRBJ1-4, with 9 bases that match TRBD1. This CDR3 has 12 residues. V lost 4 bases to trimming and J lost 10 bases; unmatched junction nucleotides: 1. The germline V gene encodes CDR1 SGHAT and CDR2 FQNNGV. Here the CDR3 reads CASSWDRVKLFF. CDR3 bases: TGTGCCAGCAGCTGGGACAGGGTAAAACTGTTTTTT.

This chain uses TRBV2 with TRBJ2-7, with 8 bases aligning to TRBD2. Germline V gene lookup returns CDR1 SNHLY and CDR2 FYNNEI. V trimming: 0 bases; J trimming: 0 bases; junction bases outside the gene matches: 4. This CDR3 comprises 16 residues. The DNA for the CDR3 is TGTGCCAGCAGTGAAGCTAGCGGGATTGACTCCTACGAGCAGTACTTC. Translating gives CASSEASGIDSYEQYF. Full variable domain (rest looked up from reference TRBV2 and TRBJ2-7): EPEVTQTPSHQVTQMGQEVILRCVPISNHLYFYWYRQILGQKVEFLVSFYNNEISEKSEIFDDQFSVERPDGSNFTLKIRSTKLEDSAMYFCASSEASGIDSYEQYFGPGTRLTVT.